This TCR beta chain derives from a study of cytomegalovirus exposure and HLA in healthy donors. Produced via immunoSEQ multiplex PCR; TCRdb's table is partial and in-frame only. The sample lists 150,000 to 200,000 clones, 84% occurring once. Donors were drawn from the approximately 120-subject validation cohort, separate from the 666-subject first cohort. The junction had 5 bases not matched to a gene; V was cut back by 3 bases and J by 5 bases. The CDR3 totals 14 residues. Germline V gene lookup returns CDR1 SGHRS and CDR2 YFSETQ. V and J are TRBV5-1 and TRBJ2-5; TRBD2 agrees at 9 bases. Sequenced input: PBMCs. This sequence was found in a young woman in good health and CMV-seropositive. The CDR3 region has the DNA TGCGCCAGCAGCTCCGGGACTAGCAGCGAGACCCAGTACTTC. Residues: CASSSGTSSETQYF. The entire variable domain, with the rest obtained from reference TRBV5-1 and TRBJ2-5, is as follows: KAGVTQTPRYLIKTRGQQVTLSCSPISGHRSVSWYQQTPGQGLQFLFEYFSETQRNKGNFPGRFSGRQFSNSRSEMNVSTLELGDSALYLCASSSGTSSETQYFGPGTRLLVL.